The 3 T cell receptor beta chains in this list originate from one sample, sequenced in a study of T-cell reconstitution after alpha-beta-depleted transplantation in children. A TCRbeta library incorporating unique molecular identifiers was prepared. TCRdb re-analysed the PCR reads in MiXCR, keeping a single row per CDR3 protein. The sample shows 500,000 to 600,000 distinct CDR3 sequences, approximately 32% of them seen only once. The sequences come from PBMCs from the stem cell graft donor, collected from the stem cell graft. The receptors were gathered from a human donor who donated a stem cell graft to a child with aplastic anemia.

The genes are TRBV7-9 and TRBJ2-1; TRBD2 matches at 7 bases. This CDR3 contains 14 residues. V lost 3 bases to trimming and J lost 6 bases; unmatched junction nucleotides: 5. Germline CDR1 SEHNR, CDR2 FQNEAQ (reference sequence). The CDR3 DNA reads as TGTGCCAGCAGCTTTGGGCGGGAGTCCAATGAGCAGTTCTTC. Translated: CASSFGRESNEQFF.

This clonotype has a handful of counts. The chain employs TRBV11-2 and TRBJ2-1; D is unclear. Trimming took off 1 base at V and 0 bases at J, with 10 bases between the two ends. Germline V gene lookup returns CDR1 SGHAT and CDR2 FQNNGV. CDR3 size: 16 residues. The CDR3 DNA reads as TGTGCCAGCAGCTTAGTAGTCTGGAGCTCCTACAATGAGCAGTTCTTC. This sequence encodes CASSLVVWSSYNEQFF.

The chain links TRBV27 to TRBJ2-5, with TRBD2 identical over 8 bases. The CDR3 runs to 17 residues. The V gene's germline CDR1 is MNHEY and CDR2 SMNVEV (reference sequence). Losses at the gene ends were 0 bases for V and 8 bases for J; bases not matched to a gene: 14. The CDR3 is CASSLSVGLADQGTQYF. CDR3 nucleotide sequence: TGTGCCAGCAGTTTATCGGTAGGACTAGCCGATCAAGGAACCCAGTACTTC.